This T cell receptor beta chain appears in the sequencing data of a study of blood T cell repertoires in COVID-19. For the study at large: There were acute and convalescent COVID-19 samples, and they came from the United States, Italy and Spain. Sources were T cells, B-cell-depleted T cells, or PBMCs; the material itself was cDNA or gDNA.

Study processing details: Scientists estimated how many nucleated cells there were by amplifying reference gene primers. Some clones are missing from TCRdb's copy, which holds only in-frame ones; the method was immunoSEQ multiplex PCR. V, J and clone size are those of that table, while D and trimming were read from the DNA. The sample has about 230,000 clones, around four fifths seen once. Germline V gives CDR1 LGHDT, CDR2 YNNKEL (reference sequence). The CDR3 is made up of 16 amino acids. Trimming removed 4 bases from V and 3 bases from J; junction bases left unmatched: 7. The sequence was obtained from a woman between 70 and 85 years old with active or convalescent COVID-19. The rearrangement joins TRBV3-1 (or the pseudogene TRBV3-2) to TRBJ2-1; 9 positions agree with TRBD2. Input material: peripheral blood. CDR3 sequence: CASSPLGAGGYNEQFF. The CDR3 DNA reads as TGTGCCAGCAGCCCCCTGGGAGCGGGGGGCTACAATGAGCAGTTCTTC.